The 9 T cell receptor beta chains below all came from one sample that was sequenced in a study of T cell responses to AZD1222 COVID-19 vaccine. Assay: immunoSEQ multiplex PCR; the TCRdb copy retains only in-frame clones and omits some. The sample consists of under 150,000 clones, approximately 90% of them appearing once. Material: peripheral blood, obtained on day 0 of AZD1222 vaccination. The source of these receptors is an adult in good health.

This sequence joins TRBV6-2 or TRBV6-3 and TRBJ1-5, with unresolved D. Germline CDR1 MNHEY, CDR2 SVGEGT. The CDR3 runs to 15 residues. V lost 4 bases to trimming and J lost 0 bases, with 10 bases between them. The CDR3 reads CASSLEGYSNQPQHF. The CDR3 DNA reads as TGTGCCAGCAGTTTGGAGGGATATAGCAATCAGCCCCAGCATTTT.

CDR3 residues: CASTPGTSGRVGQFF. CDR3 bases: TGTGCCAGCACCCCCGGGACTAGCGGTCGGGTTGGGCAGTTCTTC. The chain employs TRBV11-3 and TRBJ2-1; TRBD2 aligns across 11 bases. Germline V lookup: CDR1 SGHNT, CDR2 YENEEA. The junction had 14 bases not matched to a gene; V was cut back by 7 bases and J by 12 bases. The CDR3 contains 15 residues.

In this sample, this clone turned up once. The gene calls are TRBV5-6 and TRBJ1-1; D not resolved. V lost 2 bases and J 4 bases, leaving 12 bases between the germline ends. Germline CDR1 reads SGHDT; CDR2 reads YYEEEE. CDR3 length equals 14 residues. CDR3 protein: CASSLTETITEAFF. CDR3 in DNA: TGTGCCAGCAGCTTAACAGAAACTATCACTGAAGCTTTCTTT.

The DNA for the CDR3 is TGTGCCAGCTCAGAGACCTTAACGCTCTACTCGAACACTGAAGCTTTCTTT. This gives the protein CASSETLTLYSNTEAFF. The rearrangement joins TRBV18 to TRBJ1-1; D call uncertain. V dropped 5 bases and J dropped 1 base, with 20 bases sitting between them. The CDR3 covers 17 residues. The germline V gene encodes CDR1 KGHSH and CDR2 LQKENI.

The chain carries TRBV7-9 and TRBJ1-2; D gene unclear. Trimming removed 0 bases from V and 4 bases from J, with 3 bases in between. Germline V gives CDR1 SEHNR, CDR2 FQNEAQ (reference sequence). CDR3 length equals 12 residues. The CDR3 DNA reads TGTGCCAGCAGCTTAGCGGCCTATGGCTACACCTTC. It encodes CASSLAAYGYTF.

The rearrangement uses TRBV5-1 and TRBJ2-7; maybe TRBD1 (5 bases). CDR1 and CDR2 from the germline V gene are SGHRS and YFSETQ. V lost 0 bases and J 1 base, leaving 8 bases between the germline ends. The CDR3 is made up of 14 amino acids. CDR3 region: CASSLGGRSYEQYF. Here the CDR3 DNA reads TGCGCCAGCAGCTTGGGGGGCCGGTCCTACGAGCAGTACTTC.

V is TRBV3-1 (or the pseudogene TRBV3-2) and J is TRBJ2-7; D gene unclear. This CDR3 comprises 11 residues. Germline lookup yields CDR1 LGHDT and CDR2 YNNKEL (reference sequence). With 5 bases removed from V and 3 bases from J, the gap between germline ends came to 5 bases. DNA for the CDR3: TGTGCCAGCAGCGCCCACTACGAGCAGTACTTC. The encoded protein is CASSAHYEQYF.

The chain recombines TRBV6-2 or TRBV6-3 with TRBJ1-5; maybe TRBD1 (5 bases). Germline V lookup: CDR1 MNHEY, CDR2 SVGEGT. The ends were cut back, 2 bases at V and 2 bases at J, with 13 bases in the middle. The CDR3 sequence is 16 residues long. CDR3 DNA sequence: TGTGCCAGCAGTTACAAGCAGGGATTAGGCAATCAGCCCCAGCATTTT. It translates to CASSYKQGLGNQPQHF.

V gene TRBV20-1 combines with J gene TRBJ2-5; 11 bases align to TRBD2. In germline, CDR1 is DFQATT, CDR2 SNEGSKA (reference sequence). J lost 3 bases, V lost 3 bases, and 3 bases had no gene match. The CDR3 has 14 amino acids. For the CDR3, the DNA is TGCAGTGCTAGTGCGACTAGCGGGGAAGAGACCCAGTACTTC. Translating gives CSASATSGEETQYF.